This T cell receptor (beta chain) was identified during a study of blood T cell repertoires in COVID-19. Study information: Acute-phase and convalescent COVID-19 samples originated in the United States, Italy and Spain. The analysed material was cDNA or gDNA that came from T cells, B-cell-depleted T cells, or PBMCs.

The trim removed 3 bases at V and 6 bases at J, leaving 6 bases unmatched. CDR3 length: 15 residues. CDR1 is LGHDT, CDR2 YNNKEL, per germline (reference sequence). As processed by the authors: Reference gene primer amplification in the assay estimated nucleated cell counts. TCRdb's copy holds only in-frame clones and misses some; the assay was immunoSEQ multiplex PCR. The DNA gave D and trimming, while V, J and clone size come from that table. Counted here are some 180,000 clones, roughly 84% occurring once; the ten biggest clones make up 13%. This receptor was taken from a human donor in a cohort sampled during active COVID-19. The chain couples TRBV3-1 (or the pseudogene TRBV3-2) to TRBJ2-3, with TRBD1 matching over 10 bases. The specimen was peripheral blood. CDR3 protein: CASSHGQGGRDTQYF. Here the CDR3 DNA reads TGTGCCAGCAGCCATGGACAGGGGGGCAGGGATACGCAGTATTTT.